This T cell receptor (beta chain) was recovered during a study of technical replicates of blood from a few donors. Sequencing was performed with immunoSEQ multiplex PCR; in TCRdb, only in-frame clones are kept and a portion is missing. The data show 65,000 to 90,000 clones, over 95% seen once. Sequenced material: T cells isolated from PBMCs. The sequence derives from a human donor in good health.

CDR3 DNA sequence: TGCGCCAGCAGCTTGGTTGCGGGGCGAGGTGAAAAACTGTTTTTT. Translation gives CASSLVAGRGEKLFF. The V and J genes are TRBV5-1 and TRBJ1-4; D might be TRBD1 (5 bases). The CDR3 is 15 residues long. Germline V gene lookup returns CDR1 SGHRS and CDR2 YFSETQ. The V end was cut by 0 bases, the J end by 7 bases, with 13 bases between.